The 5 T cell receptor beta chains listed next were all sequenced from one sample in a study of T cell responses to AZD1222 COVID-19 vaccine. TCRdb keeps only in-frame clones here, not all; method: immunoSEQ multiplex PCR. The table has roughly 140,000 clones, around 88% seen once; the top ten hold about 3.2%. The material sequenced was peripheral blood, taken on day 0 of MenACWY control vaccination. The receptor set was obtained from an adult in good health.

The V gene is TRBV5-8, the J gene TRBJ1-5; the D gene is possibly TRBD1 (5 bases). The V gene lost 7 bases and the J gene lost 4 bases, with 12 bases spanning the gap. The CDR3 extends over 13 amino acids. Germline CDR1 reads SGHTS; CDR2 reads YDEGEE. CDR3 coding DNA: TGTGCCAGCGGGGGACGGACAAATCAGCCCCAGCATTTT. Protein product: CASGGRTNQPQHF.

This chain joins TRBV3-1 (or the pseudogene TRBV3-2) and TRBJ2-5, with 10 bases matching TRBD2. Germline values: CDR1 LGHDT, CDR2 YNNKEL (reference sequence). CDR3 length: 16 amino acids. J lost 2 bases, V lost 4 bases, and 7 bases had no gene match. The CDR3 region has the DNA TGTGCCAGCAGCCGTTGGACTAGCGGAGTACAAGAGACCCAGTACTTC. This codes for CASSRWTSGVQETQYF.

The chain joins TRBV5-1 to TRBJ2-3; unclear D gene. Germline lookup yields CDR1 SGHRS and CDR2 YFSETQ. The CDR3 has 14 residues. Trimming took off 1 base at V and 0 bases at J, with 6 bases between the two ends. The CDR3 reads CASSLQDSTDTQYF. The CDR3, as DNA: TGCGCCAGCAGCTTGCAGGACAGCACAGATACGCAGTATTTT.

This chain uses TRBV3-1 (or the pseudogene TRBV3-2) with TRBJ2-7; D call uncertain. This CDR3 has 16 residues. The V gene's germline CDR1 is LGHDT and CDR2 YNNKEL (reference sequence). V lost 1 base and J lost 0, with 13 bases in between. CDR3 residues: CASSQVRHVSSYEQYF. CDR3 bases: TGTGCCAGCAGCCAAGTTCGGCACGTAAGCTCCTACGAGCAGTACTTC.

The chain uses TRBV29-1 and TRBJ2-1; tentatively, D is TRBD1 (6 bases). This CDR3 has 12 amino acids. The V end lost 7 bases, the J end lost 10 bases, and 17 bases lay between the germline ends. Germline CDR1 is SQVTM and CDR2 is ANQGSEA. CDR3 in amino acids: CSAYNQGWEQFF. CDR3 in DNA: TGCAGCGCTTATAACCAGGGGTGGGAGCAGTTCTTC.